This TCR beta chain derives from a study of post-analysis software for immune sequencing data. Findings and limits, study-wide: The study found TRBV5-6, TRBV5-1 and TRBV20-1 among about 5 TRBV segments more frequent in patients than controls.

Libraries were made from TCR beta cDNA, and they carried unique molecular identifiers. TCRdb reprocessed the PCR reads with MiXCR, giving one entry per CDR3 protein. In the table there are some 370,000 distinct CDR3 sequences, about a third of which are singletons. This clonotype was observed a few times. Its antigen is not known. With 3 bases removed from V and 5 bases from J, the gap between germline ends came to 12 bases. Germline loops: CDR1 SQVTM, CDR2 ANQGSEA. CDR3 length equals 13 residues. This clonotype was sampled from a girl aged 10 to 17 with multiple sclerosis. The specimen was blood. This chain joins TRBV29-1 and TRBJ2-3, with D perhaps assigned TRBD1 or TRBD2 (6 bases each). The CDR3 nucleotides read TGCAGCGTTGACAGGGGCGGGATAGATACGCAGTATTTT. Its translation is CSVDRGGIDTQYF.